These 19 T cell receptor beta chains originate from one sample sequenced in a study of T cells in Graves' hyperthyroidism and ophthalmopathy. Authors of the study amplified TCR beta CDR3 regions from RNA transcripts. Initially, a first-round RT-PCR of the TCR CDR3 employed the HTBI primer set. TCRdb ran MiXCR on the multiplex PCR reads and lists one entry per CDR3 protein. The table includes about 640,000 distinct CDR3 sequences, 20% detected once. The specimen was blood. Receptors were obtained from a man aged 25-45 years with Graves' ophthalmopathy.

The table lists this clonotype with many counts. The chain links TRBV30 to TRBJ2-1; 7 bases agree with TRBD2. Germline V gives CDR1 GTSNPN, CDR2 SVGIG (reference sequence). With 6 bases clipped from V and 2 bases from J, the junction kept 7 bases outside the gene matches. The CDR3 consists of 14 residues. The CDR3 bases are TGTGCCTGCACCACTAGCGCGGCCTACAATGAGCAGTTCTTC. It specifies CACTTSAAYNEQFF.

This clonotype was counted only a few times. CDR3 loop: CASSSGTSGSIDTQYF. The CDR3 DNA is TGTGCCAGCAGTTCCGGGACTAGCGGGAGTATAGATACGCAGTATTTT. V is TRBV27 and J is TRBJ2-3; 14 bases map to TRBD2. In germline, CDR1 is MNHEY, CDR2 SMNVEV (reference sequence). The CDR3 loop spans 16 amino acids. V dropped 4 bases and J dropped 5; count of bases not matched to a gene: 5.

The chain uses TRBV28 and TRBJ1-1; D is ambiguous. Germline-derived CDR1 and CDR2 are MDHEN and SYDVKM. V was cut by 6 bases and J by 1 base, with 15 bases left in between. This CDR3 has 15 residues. The DNA of the CDR3 is TGTGCCAGCAGCCGACCGACTGGAAGGAACACTGAAGCTTTCTTT. Translation: CASSRPTGRNTEAFF.

This clonotype was picked up a small number of times. The CDR3 DNA sequence: TGTGCCAGCAGTTTCGGACAGCGACAAGAGACCCAGTACTTC. Protein sequence: CASSFGQRQETQYF. The V and J genes are TRBV6-1 and TRBJ2-5, with D possibly matching TRBD1 (6 bases). The CDR3 is 14 amino acids. Per germline, CDR1 MNHNS and CDR2 SASEGT. Deletions cut 5 bases from V and 2 bases from J, with 12 bases between.

The CDR3 region has the DNA TGTGCCAGCAGACGGACTAGCGGGAAGCGGGATGAGCAGTTCTTC. Its translation: CASRRTSGKRDEQFF. J is TRBJ2-1 and V is TRBV3-1; 12 bases line up with TRBD2. Trimming removed 6 bases from V and 8 bases from J; junction bases left unmatched: 8. CDR3 length: 15 residues. The germline V gene encodes CDR1 LGHDT and CDR2 YNNKEL (reference sequence).

A word on this clonotype: Its ends do not fully match the called genes, so a read error is possible. The J gene is TRBJ1-1, the V gene TRBV7-2, with a possible D match to TRBD1 (5 bases). There are 12 residues in the CDR3. Germline V lookup: CDR1 SGHTA, CDR2 FQGNSA. In nucleotides, the CDR3 is TGTGCCAGCCGCTTTCGGGGCAGTGAAGCTTTCTTT. This sequence encodes CASRFRGSEAFF.

The table lists this clonotype with a few counts. This chain joins TRBV7-2 and TRBJ2-1, with a weak D call TRBD1 (6 bases). V was trimmed by 1 base and J by 7 bases, leaving 14 bases between them. The CDR3 extends over 15 amino acids. Germline assignment: CDR1 SGHTA and CDR2 FQGNSA. CDR3 coding DNA: TGTGCCAGCAGCTTAGGACAGGCTCTCGGGAATGAGCAGTTCTTC. It translates to CASSLGQALGNEQFF.

This clonotype has more than one count but fewer than ten. The V and J genes are TRBV27 and TRBJ2-7; 8 positions match TRBD1. This CDR3 has 14 residues. With 5 bases clipped from V and 3 bases from J, the junction kept 6 bases outside the gene matches. Germline assignment: CDR1 MNHEY and CDR2 SMNVEV (reference sequence). CDR3 in DNA: TGTGCCAGCAGTCCCCGCAGGGGGCTCTACGAGCAGTACTTC. Protein: CASSPRRGLYEQYF.

This clonotype has at least ten counts. The chain uses TRBV20-1 and TRBJ2-7, with no clear D. The CDR3 totals 11 residues. From germline, CDR1 is DFQATT and CDR2 SNEGSKA (reference sequence). Trimming cost V 1 base and J 3 bases, with 4 bases left between them. The CDR3 is CSARGGYEQYF. CDR3 bases: TGCAGTGCTAGAGGGGGCTACGAGCAGTACTTC.

This clonotype was seen a few times. The chain has TRBV15 and TRBJ2-1, with TRBD2 matching 9 bases. Germline CDR1 is LNHNV and CDR2 is YYDKDF (reference sequence). With V trimmed by 5 bases and J by 10 bases, 6 bases remained unmatched. This CDR3 has 13 residues. Here the CDR3 reads CATSQREEQEQFF. In nucleotides, the CDR3 is TGTGCCACCAGCCAGCGGGAGGAACAGGAGCAGTTCTTC.

This clonotype has only a few counts. The V call is TRBV3-1, the J call TRBJ2-6; D may correspond to TRBD1 or TRBD2 (5 bases each). Deletions cut 7 bases from V and 0 bases from J, with 16 bases between. Germline assignment: CDR1 LGHDT and CDR2 YNNKEL (reference sequence). This CDR3 contains 17 residues. CDR3 protein: CASTPREFGSGANVLTF. In DNA, the CDR3 is TGTGCCAGCACGCCCAGGGAGTTCGGCTCTGGGGCCAACGTCCTGACTTTC.

This clonotype appeared a few times. The chain links TRBV28 to TRBJ1-1; D is perhaps TRBD1 (5 bases). CDR1 MDHEN and CDR2 SYDVKM come from the germline V gene. V lost 6 bases and J lost 11, with 19 bases in between. The CDR3 contains 13 residues. The CDR3 nucleotides are TGTGCCAGCAGACCTCCTCAGGGAGGCTACGCTTTCTTT. Protein sequence: CASRPPQGGYAFF. Filled out from reference TRBV28 and TRBJ1-1, the complete variable domain reads DVKVTQSSRYLVKRTGEKVFLECVQDMDHENMFWYRQDPGLGLRLIYFSYDVKMKEKGDIPEGYSVSREKKERFSLILESASTNQTSMYLCASRPPQGGYAFFGQGTRLTVV.

The V call is TRBV11-3, the J call TRBJ2-7; tentative D call: TRBD1 (6 bases). Trimming removed 0 bases from V and 2 bases from J, with 17 bases in between. This CDR3 is 17 amino acids long. Germline CDR1 reads SGHNT; CDR2 reads YENEEA. The CDR3 reads CASSLEDVGTITYEQYF. The CDR3 DNA is TGTGCCAGCAGCTTAGAAGATGTAGGGACAATAACCTACGAGCAGTACTTC.

V gene TRBV5-1 combines with J gene TRBJ1-2, with 10 bases identical to TRBD1. The CDR3 contains 14 residues. V dropped 5 bases and J dropped 4; count of bases not matched to a gene: 5. In germline, CDR1 is SGHRS, CDR2 YFSETQ. In DNA, the CDR3 is TGCGCCAGCAGGCCCGGGACAGGGGTCTATGGCTACACCTTC. Protein sequence: CASRPGTGVYGYTF.

This clonotype has only a few counts. This sequence joins TRBV20-1 and TRBJ2-5; 10 bases match TRBD2. The CDR3 sequence is 13 residues long. Germline V CDR1 and CDR2: DFQATT, SNEGSKA (reference sequence). V was pared by 7 bases and J by 3 bases, with 5 bases of the junction left unmatched. The CDR3 DNA reads TGCAGTGGACTAGCGGGCTATGAAGAGACCCAGTACTTC. This translates into CSGLAGYEETQYF.

The V and J genes are TRBV29-1 and TRBJ2-1, with 15 bases identical to TRBD2. Trimming cost V 8 bases and J 9 bases; bases outside gene matches: 11. The CDR3 is 15 residues long. Germline loops: CDR1 SQVTM, CDR2 ANQGSEA. CDR3 sequence: CSTTGTSGRNGEQFF. The CDR3 nucleotides read TGCAGCACAACCGGGACTAGCGGGAGGAACGGTGAGCAGTTCTTC.

The V and J genes are TRBV20-1 and TRBJ1-2, with 9 bases aligning to TRBD1. V shed 6 bases and J 13 bases; nucleotides not matched to a gene: 21. The V gene's germline CDR1 is DFQATT and CDR2 SNEGSKA (reference sequence). This CDR3 is 15 amino acids long. The CDR3 is CSASRTGEAFESCTF. The CDR3 bases are TGCAGTGCAAGTAGGACAGGGGAGGCCTTTGAATCTTGCACCTTC.

The chain links TRBV6-2 or TRBV6-3 to TRBJ2-7, with 14 nucleotides matching TRBD2. There are 16 residues in the CDR3. CDR1 is MNHEY and CDR2 is SVGEGT in the germline V gene. Trimming took 2 bases from V and 6 from J; bases not matched to a gene: 6. Here the CDR3 reads CASSYLGTSGSAEQYF. DNA for the CDR3: TGTGCCAGCAGTTACCTCGGGACTAGCGGGAGTGCCGAGCAGTACTTC.

The chain employs TRBV9 and TRBJ1-1; no firm D call. Trimming took off 2 bases at V and 0 bases at J, with 8 bases between the two ends. The CDR3 extends over 14 amino acids. CDR1 is SGDLS, CDR2 YYNGEE, per germline. CDR3 amino acids: CASSVNGMNTEAFF. CDR3 in DNA: TGTGCCAGCAGCGTGAATGGGATGAACACTGAAGCTTTCTTT.